These 6 T cell receptor beta chains originate from one sample sequenced in a study of blood T cell repertoires in COVID-19. TCRdb keeps only in-frame clones here, not all; method: immunoSEQ multiplex PCR. The sample yields a few hundred thousand clones, 75% to 90% seen once. Sequencing was carried out using peripheral blood. These receptors all come from a woman aged 18-30 years with acute or convalescent COVID-19.

This clone was picked up one time. The gene calls are TRBV9 and TRBJ1-5; D is perhaps TRBD1 (6 bases). The germline V gene has CDR1 SGDLS and CDR2 YYNGEE. V shed 1 base and J shed 7 bases, with 12 bases lying between them. The CDR3 loop spans 14 amino acids. The CDR3 loop reads CASSVSSGVQPQHF. In DNA form, the CDR3 reads TGTGCCAGCAGCGTAAGTTCAGGGGTGCAGCCCCAGCATTTT.

This chain connects TRBV2 to TRBJ1-1; a possible D gene is TRBD1 (6 bases). Germline CDR1 is SNHLY and CDR2 is FYNNEI. This CDR3 is built from 17 residues. Between the trimmed V and J ends, which lost 10 bases and 0 bases, there was a span of 24 bases. The CDR3 sequence: CANLDAAGDYMNTEAFF. CDR3 DNA sequence: TGTGCCAACCTCGACGCCGCAGGGGACTATATGAACACTGAAGCTTTCTTT.

This chain links TRBV2 with TRBJ2-1, with 7 bases identical to TRBD2. The CDR3 spans 13 residues. Germline lookup yields CDR1 SNHLY and CDR2 FYNNEI. After removal of 7 bases from V and 5 bases from J, the junction contained 5 bases not matched to a gene. The DNA for the CDR3 is TGTGCCAGCAAGACTAGCAGGAACAATGAGCAGTTCTTC. This gives the protein CASKTSRNNEQFF.

J is TRBJ2-7 and V is TRBV6-2 or TRBV6-3; 12 bases agree with TRBD2. Germline V lookup: CDR1 MNHEY, CDR2 SVGEGT. The CDR3 spans 14 residues. The V gene end was trimmed by 6 bases and the J gene end by 6 bases; junction bases not matched to a gene: 6. CDR3 protein: CASSPTSGRLEQYF. For the CDR3, the DNA is TGTGCCAGCAGCCCGACTAGCGGGAGACTCGAGCAGTACTTC.

The CDR3 reads CASRFRDTEAFF. Here the CDR3 DNA reads TGTGCCAGCAGATTTCGGGACACTGAAGCTTTCTTT. The rearrangement joins TRBV27 to TRBJ1-1, with D unclear. Germline V CDR1 and CDR2: MNHEY, SMNVEV (reference sequence). The CDR3 totals 12 residues. V lost 6 bases to trimming and J lost 3 bases, with 8 bases between them.

The J gene is TRBJ1-1, the V gene TRBV3-1 (or the pseudogene TRBV3-2); no clear D gene. CDR3 length equals 13 residues. CDR1 LGHDT and CDR2 YNNKEL come from the germline V gene (reference sequence). The V and J ends lost 4 bases and 1 base respectively, with 7 bases between them. The CDR3 here is CASSPPGNTEAFF. The CDR3 nucleotides are TGTGCCAGCAGCCCCCCAGGGAACACTGAAGCTTTCTTT.